This T cell receptor beta chain was obtained from a study of blood T cell repertoires in COVID-19. Germline V CDR1 and CDR2: SGHNT, YYREEE (reference sequence). This CDR3 region has 13 residues. V dropped 2 bases and J dropped 10 bases, with 14 bases sitting between them. Data came from immunoSEQ multiplex PCR; TCRdb stores just in-frame clones and leaves some out. This sample yields approximately 290,000 clones, of which about 89% are seen a single time; around 0.84% belongs to the top ten. This chain uses TRBV5-4 with TRBJ2-3; D might be TRBD1 (6 bases). This clonotype was obtained from a man younger than 40 with acute or convalescent COVID-19. The sequencing sample was made of peripheral blood. In DNA, the CDR3 is TGTGCCAGCAGCTTAGAAAACAGGGCTCCGCAGTATTTT. Its protein product is CASSLENRAPQYF. Full variable domain (outside the CDR3, taken from reference TRBV5-4 and TRBJ2-3): ETGVTQSPTHLIKTRGQQVTLRCSSQSGHNTVSWYQQALGQGPQFIFQYYREEENGRGNFPPRFSGLQFPNYSSELNVNALELDDSALYLCASSLENRAPQYFGPGTRLTVL.